This is a list of T cell receptor beta chains from one sample in a study of shared clonotypes between healthy human individuals. Produced via immunoSEQ multiplex PCR; TCRdb's table is partial and in-frame only. The sample shows just over 2,000,000 clones, around 95% of them seen only once. The sample was naive CD4+ T cells sorted from blood. Every receptor here comes from a young man in good health. Both conserved end residues are part of each CDR3. Each record gives: V gene, clone size, J gene, D gene, CDR3 protein, CDR3 DNA. A D gene is named only where the DNA matches it firmly. Clone sizes are given selectively: once, few, many, or a class where the clone is expanded.

v_gene: TRBV27; abundance: NA; j_gene: TRBJ1-6; d_gene: TRBD1; CDR3aa: CASSSVRTGYSPLHF; CDR3nt: TGTGCCAGCAGTTCCGTTAGGACAGGGTATTCACCCCTCCACTTT
v_gene: TRBV7-9; abundance: NA; j_gene: TRBJ1-2; d_gene: NA; CDR3aa: CASQALGDGYTF; CDR3nt: TGTGCCAGTCAAGCCCTGGGAGATGGCTACACCTTC
v_gene: TRBV30; abundance: NA; j_gene: TRBJ1-5; d_gene: NA; CDR3aa: CAWDLGEGQPQHF; CDR3nt: TGTGCCTGGGATTTGGGTGAAGGTCAGCCCCAGCATTTT
v_gene: TRBV5-1; abundance: NA; j_gene: TRBJ2-3; d_gene: TRBD1; CDR3aa: CASNTGVRGTDTQYF; CDR3nt: TGCGCCAGCAACACAGGGGTTCGCGGCACAGATACGCAGTATTTT
v_gene: TRBV5-1; abundance: NA; j_gene: TRBJ1-1; d_gene: TRBD1; CDR3aa: CASRTGQGTEAFF; CDR3nt: TGCGCCAGCAGGACCGGACAGGGAACTGAAGCTTTCTTT
v_gene: TRBV19; abundance: NA; j_gene: TRBJ1-6; d_gene: TRBD1; CDR3aa: CASSIEGTVNSPLHF; CDR3nt: TGTGCCAGTAGTATAGAAGGGACAGTAAATTCACCCCTCCACTTT
v_gene: TRBV30; abundance: NA; j_gene: TRBJ1-1; d_gene: NA; CDR3aa: CAWSTQGGGTEAFF; CDR3nt: TGTGCCTGGAGTACACAGGGAGGGGGGACTGAAGCTTTCTTT
v_gene: TRBV29-1; abundance: NA; j_gene: TRBJ2-3; d_gene: NA; CDR3aa: CSVEGPLPDTQYF; CDR3nt: TGCAGCGTCGAGGGACCATTGCCAGATACGCAGTATTTT
v_gene: TRBV4-3; abundance: NA; j_gene: TRBJ1-1; d_gene: NA; CDR3aa: CASSRATGNTEAFF; CDR3nt: TGCGCCAGCAGCCGGGCGACAGGAAACACTGAAGCTTTCTTT
v_gene: TRBV27; abundance: NA; j_gene: TRBJ2-2; d_gene: TRBD2; CDR3aa: CASGDYTNTGELFF; CDR3nt: TGTGCCAGCGGGGACTACACGAACACCGGGGAGCTGTTTTTT
v_gene: TRBV9; abundance: few; j_gene: TRBJ2-5; d_gene: NA; CDR3aa: CASSVALWETQYF; CDR3nt: TGTGCCAGCAGCGTAGCTTTGTGGGAGACCCAGTACTTC
v_gene: TRBV7-9; abundance: NA; j_gene: TRBJ2-7; d_gene: TRBD1; CDR3aa: CASSFTGQNYEQYF; CDR3nt: TGTGCCAGCAGCTTTACGGGACAGAACTACGAGCAGTACTTC
v_gene: TRBV5-1; abundance: NA; j_gene: TRBJ2-1; d_gene: TRBD2; CDR3aa: CASSLRTSGNNEQFF; CDR3nt: TGCGCCAGCAGCCTACGGACTAGCGGAAACAATGAGCAGTTCTTC
v_gene: TRBV5-4; abundance: once; j_gene: TRBJ2-7; d_gene: TRBD1; CDR3aa: CASSLVGQPYEQYF; CDR3nt: TGTGCCAGCAGCTTGGTGGGACAGCCCTACGAGCAGTACTTC
v_gene: TRBV19; abundance: NA; j_gene: TRBJ2-4; d_gene: NA; CDR3aa: CASSIGYGIQYF; CDR3nt: TGTGCCAGTAGTATAGGGTACGGCATTCAGTACTTC
v_gene: TRBV29-1; abundance: NA; j_gene: TRBJ2-1; d_gene: TRBD2; CDR3aa: CSVEDRGGRARNEQFF; CDR3nt: TGCAGCGTTGAAGATCGCGGCGGGAGGGCCAGGAATGAGCAGTTCTTC
v_gene: TRBV5-1; abundance: NA; j_gene: TRBJ2-5; d_gene: TRBD1; CDR3aa: CASSSGQGLETQYF; CDR3nt: TGCGCCAGCAGCTCGGGACAGGGTTTAGAGACCCAGTACTTC
v_gene: TRBV7-2; abundance: NA; j_gene: TRBJ2-1; d_gene: NA; CDR3aa: CASSLTYLNNEQFF; CDR3nt: TGTGCCAGCAGCCTTACCTACCTAAACAATGAGCAGTTCTTC
v_gene: TRBV28; abundance: NA; j_gene: TRBJ1-4; d_gene: NA; CDR3aa: CASKADEKLFF; CDR3nt: TGTGCCAGCAAGGCGGATGAAAAACTGTTTTTT
v_gene: TRBV5-1; abundance: NA; j_gene: TRBJ2-2; d_gene: NA; CDR3aa: CASSPDTANTGELFF; CDR3nt: TGCGCCAGCAGCCCTGACACCGCGAACACCGGGGAGCTGTTTTTT
v_gene: TRBV5-4; abundance: once; j_gene: TRBJ1-1; d_gene: NA; CDR3aa: CASRPGQMNTEAFF; CDR3nt: TGTGCCAGCCGCCCGGGACAAATGAACACTGAAGCTTTCTTT
v_gene: TRBV28; abundance: NA; j_gene: TRBJ1-5; d_gene: NA; CDR3aa: CASSLSFGRHQPQHF; CDR3nt: TGTGCCAGCAGTTTATCGTTTGGCAGGCATCAGCCCCAGCATTTT
v_gene: TRBV7-2; abundance: NA; j_gene: TRBJ2-2; d_gene: TRBD2; CDR3aa: CASSSKGMGGSNTGELFF; CDR3nt: TGTGCCAGCAGCTCTAAAGGCATGGGCGGGAGTAACACCGGGGAGCTGTTTTTT
v_gene: TRBV10-3; abundance: NA; j_gene: TRBJ1-4; d_gene: NA; CDR3aa: CASRTDNNEKLFF; CDR3nt: TGTGCCTCTAGGACAGATAATAATGAAAAACTGTTTTTT
v_gene: TRBV27; abundance: NA; j_gene: TRBJ2-7; d_gene: TRBD2; CDR3aa: CASSLRLAGPYEQYF; CDR3nt: TGTGCCAGCAGTTTAAGACTAGCGGGACCCTACGAGCAGTACTTC
v_gene: TRBV6-5; abundance: NA; j_gene: TRBJ2-2; d_gene: NA; CDR3aa: CASSPGGTGELFF; CDR3nt: TGTGCCAGCAGTCCAGGGGGGACCGGGGAGCTGTTTTTT
v_gene: TRBV19; abundance: NA; j_gene: TRBJ1-5; d_gene: NA; CDR3aa: CASSIEGNQPQHF; CDR3nt: TGTGCCAGTAGTATAGAAGGGAATCAGCCCCAGCATTTT
v_gene: TRBV30; abundance: NA; j_gene: TRBJ1-3; d_gene: TRBD1; CDR3aa: CAWSVRDRGYSSSGNTIYF; CDR3nt: TGTGCCTGGAGTGTAAGGGACAGGGGGTATTCAAGCTCTGGAAACACCATATATTTT
v_gene: TRBV4-2; abundance: NA; j_gene: TRBJ1-2; d_gene: TRBD1; CDR3aa: CASSLLTGGEGGYTF; CDR3nt: TGTGCCAGCAGCCTGCTAACAGGGGGCGAAGGAGGCTACACCTTC
v_gene: TRBV6-5; abundance: once; j_gene: TRBJ2-5; d_gene: TRBD2; CDR3aa: CASSSGTSGKETQYF; CDR3nt: TGTGCCAGCAGCTCCGGGACTAGCGGGAAAGAGACCCAGTACTTC